These 11 T cell receptor beta chains originate from one sample sequenced in a study of CD8 T cells in Susac syndrome. RNA amounts of about 0.45 to 1 ug underwent reverse transcription with random hexamers. TCRdb fed the immunoSEQ multiplex PCR reads into MiXCR, producing one record per CDR3 protein. The table records roughly 200,000 distinct CDR3 sequences, 85% to 95% of them present only once. The sample was CD4+ T cells from PBMCs. Receptors were obtained from a human donor in good health.

This chain connects TRBV28 to TRBJ2-1; D is possibly TRBD2 (6 bases). The V gene's germline CDR1 is MDHEN and CDR2 SYDVKM. This CDR3 is built from 14 residues. Trimming removed 6 bases at V and 6 bases at J, with 15 bases between. The CDR3 protein is CASSGGARSNEQFF. The CDR3 bases are TGTGCCAGCAGCGGAGGGGCCCGCTCCAATGAGCAGTTCTTC.

The rearrangement joins TRBV29-1 to TRBJ2-3; D tentatively fits TRBD1 or TRBD2 (5 bases each). CDR1 SQVTM and CDR2 ANQGSEA come from the germline V gene. The CDR3 length is 15 residues. V lost 6 bases to trimming and J lost 2 bases, with 18 bases between them. CDR3 sequence: CSVVGAGTYTDTQYF. In DNA, the CDR3 is TGCAGCGTAGTTGGAGCCGGGACCTACACAGATACGCAGTATTTT.

The CDR3 DNA follows: TGTGCCGCCCGTACAGGGGAGAACACTGAAGCTTTCTTT. Protein: CAARTGENTEAFF. The chain has TRBV10-3 and TRBJ1-1, with 7 bases lining up with TRBD1. Germline-derived CDR1 and CDR2 are ENHRY and SYGVKD. CDR3 length equals 13 residues. The V segment lost 11 bases and the J segment 1 base; nucleotides outside the gene matches: 7.

The chain couples TRBV3-1 to TRBJ2-5, with D tentatively TRBD2 (7 bases). The CDR3 runs to 15 residues. Trimming took 0 bases from V and 5 from J, leaving 13 bases between them. Germline V lookup: CDR1 LGHDT, CDR2 YNNKEL (reference sequence). The CDR3 reads CASSQDTGGGETQYF. The CDR3 nucleotides are TGTGCCAGCAGCCAAGATACGGGGGGCGGCGAGACCCAGTACTTC.

The genes are TRBV19 and TRBJ2-3; 9 nucleotides agree with TRBD1. The CDR3 loop spans 15 amino acids. V was clipped by 4 bases and J by 2 bases; unmatched bases: 4. Germline-derived CDR1 and CDR2 are LNHDA and SQIVND (reference sequence). This chain's CDR3 is CASSTDRGPTDTQYF. The CDR3 bases are TGTGCCAGTAGTACGGACAGGGGTCCCACAGATACGCAGTATTTT.

This clonotype was seen a single time. The chain combines TRBV4-2 with TRBJ2-1, with 8 bases that match TRBD2. This CDR3 spans 16 amino acids. Per germline, CDR1 LGHNA and CDR2 YNFKEQ. Losses at the gene ends were 4 bases for V and 2 bases for J; bases not matched to a gene: 7. CDR3 in DNA: TGTGCCAGCAGCCCTAGACTAGCGAGTCCCTACAATGAGCAGTTCTTC. Its translation: CASSPRLASPYNEQFF.

The genes are TRBV5-1 and TRBJ1-1; TRBD1 matches at 7 bases. Germline CDR1 SGHRS, CDR2 YFSETQ. The CDR3 runs 13 residues. Losses at the gene ends were 0 bases for V and 7 bases for J; bases not matched to a gene: 3. The CDR3 loop reads CASSLDRGLEAFF. In DNA form, the CDR3 reads TGCGCCAGCAGCTTGGACAGGGGACTTGAAGCTTTCTTT. Looking up the rest from reference TRBV5-1 and TRBJ1-1 gives the full variable domain: KAGVTQTPRYLIKTRGQQVTLSCSPISGHRSVSWYQQTPGQGLQFLFEYFSETQRNKGNFPGRFSGRQFSNSRSEMNVSTLELGDSALYLCASSLDRGLEAFFGQGTRLTVV.

The chain joins TRBV14 to TRBJ1-1; 7 nucleotides line up with TRBD1. The J segment lost 0 bases and the V segment lost 2 bases, leaving 9 bases of the junction unmatched. This CDR3 comprises 17 residues. CDR1 is SGHDN, CDR2 FVKESK, per germline. The DNA of the CDR3 is TGTGCCAGCAGCCAATTAGACAGGGCGATAATGAACACTGAAGCTTTCTTT. Amino acids: CASSQLDRAIMNTEAFF.

The sample holds one count of this clonotype. The V gene is TRBV12-3 or TRBV12-4, the J gene TRBJ1-5; D is perhaps TRBD1 (5 bases). This CDR3 is built from 14 residues. With 6 bases removed from V and 0 bases from J, the gap between germline ends came to 9 bases. CDR3 coding DNA: TGTGCCAGCAGCGAAACAGGTAGCAATCAGCCCCAGCATTTT. Amino acid sequence: CASSETGSNQPQHF.

This rearrangement joins TRBV11-1 to TRBJ1-1; D might be TRBD1 (6 bases). CDR1 is SGHAT, CDR2 FQDESV, per germline (reference sequence). Deletions cut 0 bases from V and 1 base from J, with 21 bases between. This CDR3 has 19 amino acids. In DNA, the CDR3 is TGTGCCAGCAGCTTAGCGGGTCCCTTCGTACAGGGCGGGAACACTGAAGCTTTCTTT. It is translated as CASSLAGPFVQGGNTEAFF.

This chain connects TRBV5-1 to TRBJ2-1, with TRBD2 matching 11 bases. V was pared by 3 bases and J by 7 bases, with 6 bases of the junction left unmatched. This CDR3 contains 15 residues. Per the germline V gene, CDR1 is SGHRS and CDR2 is YFSETQ. The CDR3 sequence: CASSSVAGGTNEQFF. The CDR3 region has the DNA TGCGCCAGCAGCTCTGTAGCGGGGGGGACGAATGAGCAGTTCTTC.